A selection of T cell receptor beta chains follows, all from one sample in a study of immune evolution from preneoplasia to lung adenocarcinoma. Produced via immunoSEQ multiplex PCR; TCRdb's table is partial and in-frame only. The repertoire holds fewer than 13,000 clones, roughly 80% seen once, with around 9% in the top ten. Sequenced input: FFPE minimally invasive lung adenocarcinoma tissue. Every receptor here comes from a donor older than 65 with lung adenocarcinoma. CDR3s include the opening cysteine and the closing phenylalanine or tryptophan. The D gene is left open where the match is weak. For some rows the clone size is stated as once, few or many, or as a class when expanded; others skip it.

j_call clone_size v_call d_call cdr3_aa cdr3_nt
TRBJ1-4 NA TRBV5-6 TRBD1 CASSIGQGGGKLFF TGTGCCAGCAGCATAGGACAGGGGGGCGGAAAACTGTTTTTT
TRBJ2-7 NA TRBV19 NA CASNSGSQTYEQYF TGTGCCAGTAATAGTGGGAGTCAAACCTACGAGCAGTACTTC
TRBJ2-3 few TRBV9 TRBD2 CASSVAKLKGLAGGDTQYF TGTGCCAGCAGCGTAGCAAAGTTGAAGGGACTAGCGGGAGGAGATACGCAGTATTTT
TRBJ2-7 NA TRBV5-1 TRBD2 CASSLPGLAYEQYF TGCGCCAGCAGCTTGCCTGGACTAGCCTACGAGCAGTACTTC
TRBJ2-5 NA TRBV28 NA CASSLGKTQYF TGTGCCAGCAGTTTAGGGAAGACCCAGTACTTC
TRBJ2-1 NA TRBV19 NA CASSMGKYGNEQFF TGTGCCAGTAGTATGGGGAAGTACGGCAATGAGCAGTTCTTC
TRBJ2-7 NA TRBV7-9 NA CASSLEGIGEQYF TGTGCCAGCAGCTTAGAGGGAATTGGCGAGCAGTACTTC
TRBJ2-2 NA TRBV27 NA CASMGAGLNTGELFF TGTGCCAGCATGGGCGCGGGCCTGAACACCGGGGAGCTGTTTTTT
TRBJ1-5 NA TRBV28 NA CASRLGGRDLINQPQHF TGTGCCAGCAGACTAGGGGGTCGGGACCTAATAAATCAGCCCCAGCATTTT
TRBJ2-5 once TRBV4-2 NA CASSTGLLQETQYF TGTGCCAGCAGCACGGGACTCCTCCAAGAGACCCAGTACTTC
TRBJ1-2 NA TRBV6-1 NA CASSEVGGGYTF TGTGCCAGCAGTGAAGTCGGGGGAGGCTACACCTTC
TRBJ1-4 NA TRBV30 TRBD1 CAWSGQGAGKLFF TGTGCCTGGAGCGGACAGGGGGCGGGAAAACTGTTTTTT
TRBJ1-1 NA TRBV29-1 NA CSVKTAQGGTEAFF TGCAGCGTTAAAACCGCTCAGGGCGGGACTGAAGCTTTCTTT
TRBJ1-2 few TRBV28 NA CASSLRTVGYTF TGTGCCAGCAGTTTAAGGACAGTAGGCTACACCTTC
TRBJ1-2 NA TRBV6-6 NA CASSSLGNYGYTF TGTGCCAGCAGCTCTCTAGGAAACTATGGCTACACCTTC
TRBJ1-5 NA TRBV19 TRBD1 CASSIDLRGGRQPQHF TGTGCCAGTAGTATAGACCTCAGGGGGGGACGGCAGCCCCAGCATTTT
TRBJ2-6 NA TRBV19 NA CASSIYRAGANVLTF TGTGCCAGTAGTATTTACAGGGCTGGGGCCAACGTCCTGACTTTC